This TCR beta chain was sequenced for a study of shared clonotypes between healthy human individuals (dated by TCRdb to 2018 to 2021). The study in broad terms: The cohort comprised a couple of women and a few men aged 18 to 49 years. Each donor's leukapheresis produced roughly between roughly 0.9 and 8.9 billion PBMCs. To estimate repertoire size and how much clonotype sharing occurs between individuals, the study deeply sequenced the blood TCR repertoires of roughly 5 healthy adults. Per donor, three plates each were used for CD4 naive and CD4 memory, two for CD8 naive, and one for CD8 memory. To increase sequencing depth and limit assay-specific biases, different laboratories used diverse techniques to prepare libraries and sequence TCR repertoires.

What the authors observed across the whole study: Pairwise subsampling indicated that sequencing depth was expected to affect the degree of clonotype sharing among donors. The small number of donors limited the genetic and exposure-history diversity represented. Compared with non-shared clonotypes, the clonotypes found in all four sorted-subset donors had higher generation probabilities. Naive subsets generally had larger estimated clonotype richness than memory subsets did. About 5% of naive CD4, 3.5% of naive CD8, about 2.5% of memory CD4, and about 0.4% of memory CD8 clonotypes were shared across several donors. Sampling was limited to blood, and TCR repertoires in tissue likely differ from TCR repertoires in blood. Incomplete sequencing was indicated by rarefaction of sorted-subset datasets, despite the large sequencing depth.

Comments on this clone: Its antigen is currently not known. No much larger clonotype is one base removed from it; base qualities were not supplied.

TCR CDR3 regions were amplified from genomic DNA by multiplex PCR using the deep immunoSEQ assay. Genomic DNA extracted from each cell subset was distributed evenly over all wells of several immunoSEQ 96-well plates, and each plate served as one replicate. Each replicate PCR for sorted subsets received roughly 200 ng genomic DNA, equal to about 30,000 T cell genomes. Purified libraries were measured with a Qubit 3.0 fluorometer, size-checked on a Bioanalyzer 2100, and measured again with the KAPA Library Quantification kit. Every immunoSEQ 96-well plate was sequenced on a separate single-read 150-cycle Illumina NextSeq 550 flow cell. The authors' pipeline ran thus. Because the immunoSEQ output held only junctional sequences and lacked quality scores, the filtering could not match the filtering applied to full-length reads. To assign V/J genes and CDR3, sequences were annotated using PyIR, a Python wrapper for IgBLAST v1.9, with IMGT germline references. Reads were filtered out if the reads had weak V/J assignments (E-value above 1e-6), no CDR3, stop codons, out-of-frame junctions, or ambiguous translated residues. V3J clonotypes were defined by identical inferred V gene, J gene, and CDR3 amino acid sequence. Percentage overlap between repertoires was calculated by dividing the number of shared unique clonotypes by the size of the smaller repertoire. Three approaches were used to assess repertoire richness: RTK rarefaction, the Chao1 estimator, and Recon v2.1 estimates of unobserved clonotypes. Generation probabilities for all TCRbeta clonotypes obtained by the gDNA method from a handful of donors were computed using OLGA. Entries here come from immuneACCESS through TCRdb and include only in-frame sequences with V and J called. Some clones fail to appear in such tables; in the studies checked, an unresolved V gene covers under half of the shortfall, and the cause of the remainder is unknown. V and J calls and clone size are given by that table; D and trimming were obtained from the DNA. This sample gives some 2,000,000 clones in total; 90% to 97% of them show up just once. The ten most abundant clones make up around 0.13% of the sample.

The donors were healthy, HIV-negative adults with no recently reported acute infections or vaccinations. Every donor was a Caucasian adult living in Nashville, Tennessee, USA. CD4+ T cells were enriched by magnetic negative selection, after which naive cells were positively selected on CD45RA and the negative fraction was taken as the memory subset. Blood was obtained by leukapheresis, after which PBMCs were separated by Ficoll-Histopaque density gradient centrifugation and cryopreserved in liquid nitrogen vapor phase. Analytical flow cytometry was used to check the purity and quantity of every magnetically sorted T cell population. Each sorted fraction had its genomic DNA isolated and then quantified by UV absorbance on a Nanodrop 2000c. The CDR3 sequence holds 13 residues, the cysteine and phenylalanine included. Only the CDR3 region is kept as DNA, spanning 39 bases read in frame from base 1. From the germline V gene, CDR1 is MNHNS and CDR2 is SASEGT. V lost 5 bases and J lost 3 bases; the stretch between them is 11 bases long.

The sequence links TRBV6-1 to TRBJ2-7; the D gene is perhaps TRBD2, on 5 matching bases. The material sequenced was naive CD4+ T cells sorted from blood. Interpreted using the paper, the cell subset or site label stands for: CD45RA+ positively selected. The clonotype originates from a man aged 18-30 years in good health. The DNA is TGTGCCAGCAGTTGGGAGAGGTTCTACGAGCAGTACTTC. Its protein reads: CASSWERFYEQYF.